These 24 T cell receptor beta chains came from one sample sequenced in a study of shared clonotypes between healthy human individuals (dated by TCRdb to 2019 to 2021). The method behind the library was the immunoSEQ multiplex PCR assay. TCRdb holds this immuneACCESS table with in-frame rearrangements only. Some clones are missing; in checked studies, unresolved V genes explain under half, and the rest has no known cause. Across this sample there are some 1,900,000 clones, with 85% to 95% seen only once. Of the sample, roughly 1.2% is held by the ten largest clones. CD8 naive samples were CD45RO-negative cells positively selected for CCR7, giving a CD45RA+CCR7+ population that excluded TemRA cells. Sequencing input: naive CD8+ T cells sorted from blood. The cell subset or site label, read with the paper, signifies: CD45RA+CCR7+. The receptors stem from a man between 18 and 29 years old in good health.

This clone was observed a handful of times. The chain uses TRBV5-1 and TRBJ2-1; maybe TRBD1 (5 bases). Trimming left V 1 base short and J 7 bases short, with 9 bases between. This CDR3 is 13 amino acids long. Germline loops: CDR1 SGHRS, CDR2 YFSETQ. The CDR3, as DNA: TGCGCCAGCAGCTTGTACGCAGGGAATGAGCAGTTCTTC. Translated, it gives CASSLYAGNEQFF.

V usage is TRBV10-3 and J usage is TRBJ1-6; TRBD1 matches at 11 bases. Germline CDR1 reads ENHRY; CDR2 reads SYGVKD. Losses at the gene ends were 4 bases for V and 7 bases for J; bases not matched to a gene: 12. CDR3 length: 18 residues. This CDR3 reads CAISAGDRGGPWNSPLHF. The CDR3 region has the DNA TGTGCCATCAGTGCTGGGGACAGGGGGGGACCCTGGAATTCACCCCTCCACTTT.

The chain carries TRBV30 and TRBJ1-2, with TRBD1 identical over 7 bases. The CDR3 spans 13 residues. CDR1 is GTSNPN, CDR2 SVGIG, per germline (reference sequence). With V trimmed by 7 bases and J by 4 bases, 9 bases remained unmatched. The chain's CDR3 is CALMTGLVYGYTF. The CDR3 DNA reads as TGTGCCTTAATGACAGGGTTGGTCTATGGCTACACCTTC.

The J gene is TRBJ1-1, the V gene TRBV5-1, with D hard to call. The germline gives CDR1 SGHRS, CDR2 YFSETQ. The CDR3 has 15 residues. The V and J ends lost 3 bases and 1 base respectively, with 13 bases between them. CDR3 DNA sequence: TGCGCCAGCAGCTCCGATACACCGGAGAACACTGAAGCTTTCTTT. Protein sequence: CASSSDTPENTEAFF.

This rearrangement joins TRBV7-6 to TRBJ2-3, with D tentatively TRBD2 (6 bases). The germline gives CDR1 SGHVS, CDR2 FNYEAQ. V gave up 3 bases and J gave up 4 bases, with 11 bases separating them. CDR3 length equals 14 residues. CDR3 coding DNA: TGTGCCAGCAGCTTCTTAGGGGAGGCAGATACGCAGTATTTT. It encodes CASSFLGEADTQYF.

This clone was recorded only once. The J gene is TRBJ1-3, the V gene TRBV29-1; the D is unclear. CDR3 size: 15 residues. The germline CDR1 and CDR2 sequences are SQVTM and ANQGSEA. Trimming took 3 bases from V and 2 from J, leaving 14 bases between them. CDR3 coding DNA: TGCAGCGTTGAGGATGAGGCCCCCACTGGAAACACCATATATTTT. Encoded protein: CSVEDEAPTGNTIYF.

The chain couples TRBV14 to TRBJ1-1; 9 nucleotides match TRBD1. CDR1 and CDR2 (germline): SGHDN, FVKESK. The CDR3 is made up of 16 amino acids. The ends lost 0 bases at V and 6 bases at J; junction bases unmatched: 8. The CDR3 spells CASSQEIGTGFPEAFF. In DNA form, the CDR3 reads TGTGCCAGCAGCCAAGAGATTGGGACAGGGTTCCCTGAAGCTTTCTTT.

The DNA for the CDR3 is TGTGCCAGCACGGGACTAGCGGGAGGTCTGGATACGCAGTATTTT. Its translation: CASTGLAGGLDTQYF. This chain joins TRBV6-1 and TRBJ2-3; TRBD2 matches 15 bases. CDR1 is MNHNS and CDR2 is SASEGT in the germline V gene. This CDR3 spans 15 amino acids. J was trimmed by 6 bases and V by 7 bases; bases with no gene match: 5.

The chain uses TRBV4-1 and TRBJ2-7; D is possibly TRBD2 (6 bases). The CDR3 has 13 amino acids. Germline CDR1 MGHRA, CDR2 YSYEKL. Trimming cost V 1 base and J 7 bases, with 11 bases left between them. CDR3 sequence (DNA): TGCGCCAGCAGCCAAGTTTGGGAGGAAGAGCAGTACTTC. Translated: CASSQVWEEEQYF.

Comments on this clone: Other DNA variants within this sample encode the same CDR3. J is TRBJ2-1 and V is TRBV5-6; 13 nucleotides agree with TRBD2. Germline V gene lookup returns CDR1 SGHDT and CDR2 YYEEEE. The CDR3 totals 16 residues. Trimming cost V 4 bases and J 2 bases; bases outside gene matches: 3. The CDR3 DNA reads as TGTGCCAGCAGCCTAGGACTAGCGGGAGCCTACAATGAGCAGTTCTTC. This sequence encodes CASSLGLAGAYNEQFF.

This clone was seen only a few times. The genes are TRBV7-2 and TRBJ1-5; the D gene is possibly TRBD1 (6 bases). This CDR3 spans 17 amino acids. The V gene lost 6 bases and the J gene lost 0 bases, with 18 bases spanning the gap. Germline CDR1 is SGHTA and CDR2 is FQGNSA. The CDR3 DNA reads TGTGCCAGCAGACCGACCCGGGACACCTATAGCAATCAGCCCCAGCATTTT. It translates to CASRPTRDTYSNQPQHF. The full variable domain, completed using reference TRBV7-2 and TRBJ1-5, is GAGVSQSPSNKVTEKGKDVELRCDPISGHTALYWYRQSLGQGLEFLIYFQGNSAPDKSGLPSDRFSAERTGGSVSTLTIQRTQQEDSAVYLCASRPTRDTYSNQPQHFGDGTRLSIL.

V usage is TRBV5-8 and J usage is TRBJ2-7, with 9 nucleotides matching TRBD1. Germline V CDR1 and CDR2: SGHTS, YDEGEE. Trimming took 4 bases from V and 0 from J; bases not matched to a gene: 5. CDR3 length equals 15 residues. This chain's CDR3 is CASSQNRGLSYEQYF. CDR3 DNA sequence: TGTGCCAGCAGCCAAAACAGGGGGCTCTCCTACGAGCAGTACTTC.

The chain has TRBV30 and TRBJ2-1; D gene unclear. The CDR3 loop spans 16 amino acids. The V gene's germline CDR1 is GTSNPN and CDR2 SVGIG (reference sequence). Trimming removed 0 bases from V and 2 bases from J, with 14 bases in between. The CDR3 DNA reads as TGTGCCTGGAGTGTACACGAAGGCAGGACCTACAATGAGCAGTTCTTC. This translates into CAWSVHEGRTYNEQFF.

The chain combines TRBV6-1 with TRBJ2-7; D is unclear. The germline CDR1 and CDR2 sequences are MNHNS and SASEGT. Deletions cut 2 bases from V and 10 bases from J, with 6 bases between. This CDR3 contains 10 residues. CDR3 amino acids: CASSEPLQYF. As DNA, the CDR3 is TGTGCCAGCAGTGAACCTCTTCAGTACTTC.

In DNA form, the CDR3 reads TGTGCCAGCAGCTTAGGTCCTAGCGCAAACACCGGGGAGCTGTTTTTT. It encodes CASSLGPSANTGELFF. The chain recombines TRBV7-8 with TRBJ2-2, with D possibly being TRBD2 (6 bases). CDR3 size: 16 residues. Germline V gene data show CDR1 as SGHVS and CDR2 as FQNEAQ. V lost 1 base and J 2 bases, leaving 11 bases between the germline ends.

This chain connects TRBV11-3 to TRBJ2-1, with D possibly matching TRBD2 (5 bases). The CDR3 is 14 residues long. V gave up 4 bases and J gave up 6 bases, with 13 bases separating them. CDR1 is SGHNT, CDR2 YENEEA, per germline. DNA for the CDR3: TGTGCCAGCAGCTCCCGGGATGAGCCCAATGAGCAGTTCTTC. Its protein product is CASSSRDEPNEQFF.

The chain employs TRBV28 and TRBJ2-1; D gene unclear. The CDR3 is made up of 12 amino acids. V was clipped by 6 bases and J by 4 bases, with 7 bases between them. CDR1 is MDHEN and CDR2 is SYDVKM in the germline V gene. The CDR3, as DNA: TGTGCCAGCAGCCGACTTTACAATGAGCAGTTCTTC. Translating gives CASSRLYNEQFF.

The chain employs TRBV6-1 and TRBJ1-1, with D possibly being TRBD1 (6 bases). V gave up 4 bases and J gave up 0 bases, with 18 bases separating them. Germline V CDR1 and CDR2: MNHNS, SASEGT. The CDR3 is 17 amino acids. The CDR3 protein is CASSGTGEGDMNTEAFF. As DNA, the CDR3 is TGTGCCAGCAGTGGCACGGGGGAGGGGGATATGAACACTGAAGCTTTCTTT.

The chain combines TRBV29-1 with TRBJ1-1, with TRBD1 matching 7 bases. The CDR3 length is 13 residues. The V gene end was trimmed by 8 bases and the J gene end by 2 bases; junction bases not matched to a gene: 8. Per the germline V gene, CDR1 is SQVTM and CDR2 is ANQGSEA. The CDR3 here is CSSMGQTNTEAFF. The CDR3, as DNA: TGCAGCTCCATGGGACAGACAAACACTGAAGCTTTCTTT. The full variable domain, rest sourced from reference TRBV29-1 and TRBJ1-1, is SAVISQKPSRDICQRGTSLTIQCQVDSQVTMMFWYRQQPGQSLTLIATANQGSEATYESGFVIDKFPISRPNLTFSTLTVSNMSPEDSSIYLCSSMGQTNTEAFFGQGTRLTVV.

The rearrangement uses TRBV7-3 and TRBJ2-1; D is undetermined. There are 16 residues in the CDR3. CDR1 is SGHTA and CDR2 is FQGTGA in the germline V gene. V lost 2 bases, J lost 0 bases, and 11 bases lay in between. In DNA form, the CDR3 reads TGTGCCAGCAGCTTAGGTCTGGTAAGCTCCTACAATGAGCAGTTCTTC. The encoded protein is CASSLGLVSSYNEQFF.

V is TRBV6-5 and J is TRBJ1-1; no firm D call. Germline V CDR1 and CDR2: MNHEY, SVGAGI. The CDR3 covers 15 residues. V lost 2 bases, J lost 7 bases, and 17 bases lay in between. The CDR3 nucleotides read TGTGCCAGCAGTTACCTGGCGGAAGGGTCGGGTGAAGCTTTCTTT. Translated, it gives CASSYLAEGSGEAFF.

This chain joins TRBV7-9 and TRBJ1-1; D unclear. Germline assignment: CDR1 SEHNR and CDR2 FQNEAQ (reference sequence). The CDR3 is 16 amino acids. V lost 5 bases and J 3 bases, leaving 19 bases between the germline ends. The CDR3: CASSRGREKGDTEAFF. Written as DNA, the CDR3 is TGTGCCAGCAGCCGCGGACGGGAAAAGGGAGACACTGAAGCTTTCTTT.

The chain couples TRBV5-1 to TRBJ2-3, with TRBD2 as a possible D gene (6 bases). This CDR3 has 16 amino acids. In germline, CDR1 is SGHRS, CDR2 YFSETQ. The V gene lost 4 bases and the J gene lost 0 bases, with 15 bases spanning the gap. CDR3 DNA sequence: TGCGCCAGCAGCCCATGGCCGGGGGAGAGCACAGATACGCAGTATTTT. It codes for CASSPWPGESTDTQYF.

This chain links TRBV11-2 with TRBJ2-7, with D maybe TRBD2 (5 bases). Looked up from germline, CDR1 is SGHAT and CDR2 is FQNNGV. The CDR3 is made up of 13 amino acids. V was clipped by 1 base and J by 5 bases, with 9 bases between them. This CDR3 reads CASSLVTRDEQYF. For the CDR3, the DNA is TGTGCCAGCAGCTTAGTCACTAGAGACGAGCAGTACTTC. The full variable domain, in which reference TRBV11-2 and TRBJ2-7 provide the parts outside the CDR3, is EAGVAQSPRYKIIEKRQSVAFWCNPISGHATLYWYQQILGQGPKLLIQFQNNGVVDDSQLPKDRFSAERLKGVDSTLKIQPAKLEDSAVYLCASSLVTRDEQYFGPGTRLTVT.